This T cell receptor beta chain was observed in a study of beta chain features in type 1 diabetes. Isolated RNA was reverse transcribed in full, so expressed TCRB transcripts were sequenced. The repertoire was sequenced with immunoSEQ multiplex PCR; TCRdb's copy has only in-frame clones and lacks some. The sample has roughly 300,000 clones; roughly an eighth are singletons. In all sorted populations, purity surpassed 95%. The study's findings and limits: Small HLA sub-analyses could not settle whether HLA shapes TCRB rearrangement. Moderate but significant shortening of TCRB CDR3s was recorded in all four CD4+ subsets from Type 1 diabetes patients.

This clone was detected a few times. Its target is not known. CDR1 is KGHSH and CDR2 is LQKENI in the germline V gene. The CDR3 runs to 16 residues. V lost 2 bases and J lost 1, with 14 bases in between. Input material: naive CD4+ T cells from blood. The source of this sequence is a man aged 25 to 40 with type 1 diabetes. The rearrangement links TRBV18 to TRBJ1-1; possibly TRBD1 for D (5 bases). The CDR3 spells CASSPRGTGENTEAFF. CDR3 coding DNA: TGTGCCAGCTCACCAAGGGGTACAGGAGAGAACACTGAAGCTTTCTTT.